These 4 T cell receptor beta chains were sequenced from one sample in a study of spatial heterogeneity in lung cancer. Which antigens these TCRs recognize remains unknown. Time point indicated: sample taken at primary tumor resection. TCRdb reprocessed the 5' RACE reads with MiXCR, giving one entry per CDR3 protein. The sample has about 100,000 distinct CDR3 sequences; around 4.8% are singletons. The study's findings and limits: Tracking of tumor mutation counts was seen in expanded intratumoral alpha and beta TCR counts.

This specimen was lung tumor tissue, taken at surgery. The receptors come from a male donor with early-stage non-small cell lung cancer.

The chain couples TRBV2 to TRBJ1-1, with D hard to call. The germline V gene has CDR1 SNHLY and CDR2 FYNNEI. This CDR3 has 12 residues. Trimming removed 10 bases at V and 1 base at J, with 10 bases between. The CDR3 bases are TGTGCCACCCCTTCCGGGAACACTGAAGCTTTCTTT. Encoded protein: CATPSGNTEAFF.

This clonotype has just a few counts. The V call is TRBV27, the J call TRBJ2-7; no clear D gene. V lost 5 bases to trimming and J lost 5 bases, with 13 bases between them. CDR3 length: 13 residues. CDR1 MNHEY and CDR2 SMNVEV come from the germline V gene (reference sequence). As DNA, the CDR3 is TGTGCCAGCAGTCCTACCCTTCTTAACGAGCAGTACTTC. Translated, it gives CASSPTLLNEQYF.

The chain uses TRBV5-1 and TRBJ2-3; 11 bases are a match to TRBD2. The CDR3 contains 16 residues. The V gene's germline CDR1 is SGHRS and CDR2 YFSETQ. The junction had 8 bases not matched to a gene; V was cut back by 3 bases and J by 5 bases. The CDR3 sequence: CASSSFSGRAEDTQYF. For the CDR3, the DNA is TGCGCCAGCAGCTCCTTTAGCGGGAGGGCCGAAGATACGCAGTATTTT.

This clonotype showed up many times. The J gene is TRBJ2-3, the V gene TRBV2, with TRBD2 identical over 8 bases. Looked up from germline, CDR1 is SNHLY and CDR2 is FYNNEI. V gave up 6 bases and J gave up 4 bases; unmatched junction bases: 6. The CDR3 spans 14 residues. The CDR3 here is CASRVAGLADTQYF. The CDR3 DNA reads as TGTGCCAGCAGAGTAGCGGGACTCGCAGATACGCAGTATTTT.